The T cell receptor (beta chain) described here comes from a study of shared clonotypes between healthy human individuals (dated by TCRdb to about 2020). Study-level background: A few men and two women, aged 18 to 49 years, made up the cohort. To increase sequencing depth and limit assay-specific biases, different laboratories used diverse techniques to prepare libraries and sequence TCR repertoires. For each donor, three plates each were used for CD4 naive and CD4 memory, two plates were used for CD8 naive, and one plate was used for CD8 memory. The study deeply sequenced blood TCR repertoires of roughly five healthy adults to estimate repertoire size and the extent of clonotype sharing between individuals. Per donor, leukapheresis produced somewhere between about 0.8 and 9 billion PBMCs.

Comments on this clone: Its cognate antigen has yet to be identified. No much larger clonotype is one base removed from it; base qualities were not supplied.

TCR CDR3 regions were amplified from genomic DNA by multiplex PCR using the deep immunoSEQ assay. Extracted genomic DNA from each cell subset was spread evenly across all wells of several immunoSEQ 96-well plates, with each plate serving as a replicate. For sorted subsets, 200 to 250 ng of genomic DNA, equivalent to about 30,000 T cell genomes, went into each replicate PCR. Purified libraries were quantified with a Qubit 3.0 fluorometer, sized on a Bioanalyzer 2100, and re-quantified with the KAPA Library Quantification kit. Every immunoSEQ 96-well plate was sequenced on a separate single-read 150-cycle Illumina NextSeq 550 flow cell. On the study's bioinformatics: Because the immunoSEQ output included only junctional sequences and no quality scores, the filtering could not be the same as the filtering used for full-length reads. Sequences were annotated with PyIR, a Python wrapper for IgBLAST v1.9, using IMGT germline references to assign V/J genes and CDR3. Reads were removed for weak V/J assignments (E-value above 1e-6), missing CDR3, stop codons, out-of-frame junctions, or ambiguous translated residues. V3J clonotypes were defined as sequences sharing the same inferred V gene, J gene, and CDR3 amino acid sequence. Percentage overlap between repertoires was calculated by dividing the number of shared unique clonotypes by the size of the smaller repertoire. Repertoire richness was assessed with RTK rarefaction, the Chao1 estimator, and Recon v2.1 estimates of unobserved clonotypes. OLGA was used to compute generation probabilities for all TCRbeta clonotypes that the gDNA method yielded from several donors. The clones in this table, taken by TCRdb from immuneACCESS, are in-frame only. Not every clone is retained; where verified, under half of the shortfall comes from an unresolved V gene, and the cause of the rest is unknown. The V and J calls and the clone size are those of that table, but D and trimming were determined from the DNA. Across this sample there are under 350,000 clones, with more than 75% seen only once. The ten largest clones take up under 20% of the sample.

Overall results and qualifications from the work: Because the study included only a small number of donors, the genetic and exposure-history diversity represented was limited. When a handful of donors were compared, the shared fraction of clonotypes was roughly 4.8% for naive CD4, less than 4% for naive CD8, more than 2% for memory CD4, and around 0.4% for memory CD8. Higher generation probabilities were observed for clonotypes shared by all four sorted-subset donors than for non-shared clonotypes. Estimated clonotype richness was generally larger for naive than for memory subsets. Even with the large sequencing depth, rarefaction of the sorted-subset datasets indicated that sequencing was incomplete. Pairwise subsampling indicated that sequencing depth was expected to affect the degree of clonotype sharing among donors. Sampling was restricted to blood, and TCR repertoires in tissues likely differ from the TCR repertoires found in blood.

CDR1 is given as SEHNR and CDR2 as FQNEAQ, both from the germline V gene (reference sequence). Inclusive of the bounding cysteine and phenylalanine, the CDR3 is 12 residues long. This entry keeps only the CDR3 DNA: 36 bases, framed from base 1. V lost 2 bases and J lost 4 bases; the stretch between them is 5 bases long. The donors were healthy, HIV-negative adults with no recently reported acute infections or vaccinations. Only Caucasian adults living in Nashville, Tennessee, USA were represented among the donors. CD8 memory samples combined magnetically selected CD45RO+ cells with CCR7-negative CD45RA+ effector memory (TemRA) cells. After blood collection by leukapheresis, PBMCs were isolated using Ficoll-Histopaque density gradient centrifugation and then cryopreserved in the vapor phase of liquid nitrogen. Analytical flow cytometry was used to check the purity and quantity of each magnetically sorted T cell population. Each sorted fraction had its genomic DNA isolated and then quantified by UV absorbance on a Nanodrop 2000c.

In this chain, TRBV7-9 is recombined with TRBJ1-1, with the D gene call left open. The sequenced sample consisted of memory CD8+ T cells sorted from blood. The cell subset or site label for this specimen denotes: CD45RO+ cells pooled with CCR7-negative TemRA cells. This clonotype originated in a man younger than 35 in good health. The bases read TGTGCCAGCAGCTTATTGAGCACTGAAGCTTTCTTT. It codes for CASSLLSTEAFF.